This paragraph reports one T cell receptor (beta chain). The record originates from a study of blood T cell repertoires in COVID-19. The CDR3 is 14 amino acids. Per germline, CDR1 MNHEY and CDR2 SMNVEV (reference sequence). Trimming cost V 6 bases and J 4 bases; bases outside gene matches: 6. The method was immunoSEQ multiplex PCR; TCRdb's version includes in-frame clones alone and lacks a portion of them. The sample lists some 130,000 clones; around 86% were seen once. The sequenced sample was peripheral blood. This sequence originates from a man at least 80 years old with acute or convalescent COVID-19. J is TRBJ1-5 and V is TRBV27; TRBD1 agrees at 7 bases. The CDR3 spells CASRPTGPNQPQHF. CDR3 DNA sequence: TGTGCCAGCAGACCGACAGGGCCAAATCAGCCCCAGCATTTT.